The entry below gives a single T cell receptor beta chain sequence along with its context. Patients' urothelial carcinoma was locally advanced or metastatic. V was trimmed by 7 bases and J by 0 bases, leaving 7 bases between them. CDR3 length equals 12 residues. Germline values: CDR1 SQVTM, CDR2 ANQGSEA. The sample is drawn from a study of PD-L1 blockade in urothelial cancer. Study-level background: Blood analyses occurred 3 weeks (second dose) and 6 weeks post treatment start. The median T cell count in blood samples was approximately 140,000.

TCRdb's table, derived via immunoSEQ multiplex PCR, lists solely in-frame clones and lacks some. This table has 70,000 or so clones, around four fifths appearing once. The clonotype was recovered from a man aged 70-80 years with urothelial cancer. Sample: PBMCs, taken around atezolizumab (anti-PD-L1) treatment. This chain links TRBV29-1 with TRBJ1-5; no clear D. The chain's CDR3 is CSGQNSNQPQHF. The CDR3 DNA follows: TGCAGCGGGCAGAATAGCAATCAGCCCCAGCATTTT.